These T cell receptor beta chains were read from a single sample in a study of blood T cell repertoires in COVID-19. Method: immunoSEQ multiplex PCR; TCRdb's copy keeps in-frame clones and lacks some. Of about 320,000 clones in the sample, approximately 90% were seen once. The specimen sequenced was peripheral blood. The receptor set was obtained from a woman aged 25 to 39 with COVID-19, enrolled during active disease. The CDR3 runs from the conserved cysteine through the conserved F or W. The D gene is left open where the match is weak. The size entry is marked missing in some rows and otherwise reads once, few, many or a size class.

>TRBJ2-7|TRBD2|.|TRBV4-3
CASSQDLGGREQYF
TGCGCCAGCAGCCAAGATCTCGGGGGGAGGGAGCAGTACTTC
>TRBJ1-3|.|.|TRBV13
CASSEEKWRPGNTIYF
TGTGCCAGCAGCGAAGAGAAATGGAGACCTGGAAACACCATATATTTT
>TRBJ1-2|TRBD1|.|TRBV5-1
CASSWSRRTGELYGYTF
TGCGCCAGCAGCTGGTCGCGTCGGACAGGGGAACTCTATGGCTACACCTTC
>TRBJ1-6|.|.|TRBV19
CASSIYPLNSPLHF
TGTGCCAGTAGTATCTACCCTTTAAATTCACCCCTCCACTTT
>TRBJ1-1|.|.|TRBV24-1
CVTSFHRKWTEAFF
TGTGTCACCAGTTTCCACAGGAAGTGGACTGAAGCTTTCTTT
>TRBJ2-1|.|.|TRBV11-3
CASSLAESVYNEQFF
TGTGCCAGCAGCTTAGCAGAATCAGTTTACAATGAGCAGTTCTTC
>TRBJ1-2|.|.|TRBV6-2/TRBV6-3
CASSRPGHGRDGYTF
TGTGCCAGCAGCCGTCCGGGACACGGACGTGATGGCTACACCTTC
>TRBJ1-1|.|.|TRBV19
CASSATENTEAFF
TGTGCCAGTAGCGCGACAGAAAACACTGAAGCTTTCTTT
>TRBJ2-7|TRBD1|.|TRBV6-5
CASQVGGQGSYEQYF
TGTGCCAGCCAGGTCGGCGGACAGGGATCCTACGAGCAGTACTTC
>TRBJ2-1|TRBD2|.|TRBV7-2
CASSLGGGNEQFF
TGTGCCAGCAGCTTAGGGGGAGGGAATGAGCAGTTCTTC
>TRBJ1-2|TRBD1|once|TRBV7-2
CASSPLRDRVGYGYTF
TGTGCCAGCAGCCCATTACGGGACAGGGTAGGCTATGGCTACACCTTC